This T cell receptor beta chain was sequenced during a study of molecular identifiers for immune sequencing clone quantification. Broader study findings: The study found clones above 20 RNA copies held over 98% of effector molecules and under 1% in naive cells. Jurkat TCR RNA from one cell was spiked into 1 million or so naive cells, and it was reportedly detectable there.

There are 13 residues in the CDR3. Trimming stripped 4 bases from V and 6 bases from J, with 12 bases between. Germline V gene sequence: CDR1 LGHDT, CDR2 YNNKEL (reference sequence). As CD8+CD4-CCR7+CD45RA+ cells, naive CD8 T cells were sorted. This clonotype came up a few times. Its antigen is currently unknown. The bulk TCR libraries were made with methods described before and with listed TCR primers. TCRdb independently ran MiXCR on the PCR reads; one entry per CDR3 protein. The sample records 250,000 to 400,000 distinct CDR3 sequences, about 20% being singletons. The chain uses TRBV3-1 and TRBJ1-2; D unclear. Sequences were obtained from naive CD8+ T cells from blood, with Jurkat cell RNA spiked in. Subset here: FACS-sorted CD8+CD4-CCR7+CD45RA+ naive T cells. The receptor was isolated from a human donor in good health. Some libraries in this study had Jurkat cell RNA spiked in. In DNA, the CDR3 is TGTGCCAGCAGCCGAGACATATCCCATGGCTACACCTTC. This gives the protein CASSRDISHGYTF.